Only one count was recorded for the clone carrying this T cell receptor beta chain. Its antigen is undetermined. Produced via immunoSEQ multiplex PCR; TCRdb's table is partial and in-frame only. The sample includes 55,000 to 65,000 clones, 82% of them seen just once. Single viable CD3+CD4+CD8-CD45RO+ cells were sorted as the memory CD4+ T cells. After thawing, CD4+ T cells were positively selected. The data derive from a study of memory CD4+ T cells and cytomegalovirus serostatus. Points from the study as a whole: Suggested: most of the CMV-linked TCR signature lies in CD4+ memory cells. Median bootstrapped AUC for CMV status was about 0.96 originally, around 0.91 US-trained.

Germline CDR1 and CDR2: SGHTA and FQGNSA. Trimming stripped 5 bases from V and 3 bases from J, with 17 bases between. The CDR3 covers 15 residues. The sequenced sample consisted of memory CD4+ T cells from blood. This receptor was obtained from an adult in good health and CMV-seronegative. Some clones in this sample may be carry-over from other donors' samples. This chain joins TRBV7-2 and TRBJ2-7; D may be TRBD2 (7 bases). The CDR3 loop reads CASSPRGAGDYEQYF. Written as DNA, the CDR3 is TGTGCCAGCAGCCCCCGGGGGGCGGGAGACTACGAGCAGTACTTC. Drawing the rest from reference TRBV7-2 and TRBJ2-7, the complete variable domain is GAGVSQSPSNKVTEKGKDVELRCDPISGHTALYWYRQSLGQGLEFLIYFQGNSAPDKSGLPSDRFSAERTGGSVSTLTIQRTQQEDSAVYLCASSPRGAGDYEQYFGPGTRLTVT.